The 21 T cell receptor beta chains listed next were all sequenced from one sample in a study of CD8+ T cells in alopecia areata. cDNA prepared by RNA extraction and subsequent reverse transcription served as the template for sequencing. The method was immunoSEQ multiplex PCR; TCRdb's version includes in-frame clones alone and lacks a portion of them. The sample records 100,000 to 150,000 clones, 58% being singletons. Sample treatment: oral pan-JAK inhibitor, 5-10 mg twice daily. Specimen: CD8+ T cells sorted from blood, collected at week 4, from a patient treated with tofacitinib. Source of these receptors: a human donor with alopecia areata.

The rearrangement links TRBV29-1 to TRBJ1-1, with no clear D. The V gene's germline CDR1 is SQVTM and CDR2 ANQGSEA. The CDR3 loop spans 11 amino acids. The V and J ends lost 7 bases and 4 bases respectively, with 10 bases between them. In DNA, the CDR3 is TGCAGCGCCTTCCGGACCACTGAAGCTTTCTTT. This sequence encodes CSAFRTTEAFF.

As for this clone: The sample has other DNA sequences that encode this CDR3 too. The CDR3 DNA is TGTGCCTGGAGTAGGGGGAACGAGCAGTACTTC. Translation: CAWSRGNEQYF. This chain links TRBV30 with TRBJ2-7; the D gene is possibly TRBD1 (6 bases). The CDR3 contains 11 residues. Trimming took off 2 bases at V and 5 bases at J, with 7 bases between the two ends. CDR1 and CDR2 (germline): GTSNPN, SVGIG (reference sequence).

CDR3 DNA: TGTGCCAGCAGCTTCGGGACTAATCAGCCCCAGCATTTT. Translation gives CASSFGTNQPQHF. This sequence joins TRBV7-6 and TRBJ1-5; D perhaps matches TRBD1 (5 bases). Trimming left V 3 bases short and J 4 bases short, with 7 bases between. The germline CDR1 and CDR2 sequences are SGHVS and FNYEAQ. The CDR3 is 13 residues long.

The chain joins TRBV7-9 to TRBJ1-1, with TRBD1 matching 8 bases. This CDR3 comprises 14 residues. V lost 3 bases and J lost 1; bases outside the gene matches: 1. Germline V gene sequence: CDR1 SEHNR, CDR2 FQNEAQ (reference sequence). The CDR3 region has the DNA TGTGCCAGCAGCTTGACAGGGGAGAACACTGAAGCTTTCTTT. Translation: CASSLTGENTEAFF. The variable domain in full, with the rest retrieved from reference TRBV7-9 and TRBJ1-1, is DTGVSQNPRHKITKRGQNVTFRCDPISEHNRLYWYRQTLGQGPEFLTYFQNEAQLEKSRLLSDRFSAERPKGSFSTLEIQRTEQGDSAMYLCASSLTGENTEAFFGQGTRLTVV.

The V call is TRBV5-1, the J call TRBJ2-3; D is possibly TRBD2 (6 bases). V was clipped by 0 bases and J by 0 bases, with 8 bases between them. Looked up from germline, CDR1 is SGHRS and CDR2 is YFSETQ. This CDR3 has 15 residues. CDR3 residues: CASSLEGTSTDTQYF. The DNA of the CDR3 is TGCGCCAGCAGCTTGGAGGGGACTAGCACAGATACGCAGTATTTT.

CDR3 amino acids: CASSPETLNQPQHF. The CDR3 coding sequence is TGTGCCAGCAGTCCCGAGACACTAAATCAGCCCCAGCATTTT. This chain uses TRBV27 with TRBJ1-5; D ambiguous. The CDR3 consists of 14 residues. CDR1 and CDR2 (germline): MNHEY, SMNVEV (reference sequence). Trimming left V 5 bases short and J 4 bases short, with 12 bases between.

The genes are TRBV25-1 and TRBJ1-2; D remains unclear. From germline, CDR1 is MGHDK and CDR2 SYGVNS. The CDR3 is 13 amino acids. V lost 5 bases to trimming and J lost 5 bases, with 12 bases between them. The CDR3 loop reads CASSREVSYGYTF. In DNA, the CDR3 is TGTGCCAGCAGTAGGGAGGTGTCGTATGGCTACACCTTC.

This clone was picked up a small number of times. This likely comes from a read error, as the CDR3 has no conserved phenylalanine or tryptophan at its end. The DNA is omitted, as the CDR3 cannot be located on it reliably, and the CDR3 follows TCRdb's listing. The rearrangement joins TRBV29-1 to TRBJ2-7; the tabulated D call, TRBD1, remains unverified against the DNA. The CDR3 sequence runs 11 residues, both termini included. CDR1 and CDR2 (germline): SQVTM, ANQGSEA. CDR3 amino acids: CSVEDSQGIGL.

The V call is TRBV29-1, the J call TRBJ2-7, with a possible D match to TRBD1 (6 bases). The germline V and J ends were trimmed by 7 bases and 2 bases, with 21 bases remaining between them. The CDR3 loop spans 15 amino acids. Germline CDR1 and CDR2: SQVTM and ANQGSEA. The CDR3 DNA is TGCAGCGCGGGAATGGGGCAGGGGCCTCCCTACGAGCAGTACTTC. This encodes CSAGMGQGPPYEQYF.

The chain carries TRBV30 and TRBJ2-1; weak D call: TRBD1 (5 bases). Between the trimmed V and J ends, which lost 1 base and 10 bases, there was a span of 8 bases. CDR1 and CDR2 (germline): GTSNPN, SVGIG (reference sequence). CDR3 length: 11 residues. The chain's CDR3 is CAWSGGAEQFF. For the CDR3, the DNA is TGTGCCTGGAGTGGTGGGGCCGAGCAGTTCTTC.

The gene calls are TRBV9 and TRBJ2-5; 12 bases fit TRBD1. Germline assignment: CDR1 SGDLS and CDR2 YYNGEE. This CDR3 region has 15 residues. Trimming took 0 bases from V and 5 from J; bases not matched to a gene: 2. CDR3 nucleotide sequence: TGTGCCAGCAGCGTAGAGGGACAGGGGGCGGAGACCCAGTACTTC. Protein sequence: CASSVEGQGAETQYF. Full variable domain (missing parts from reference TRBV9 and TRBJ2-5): DSGVTQTPKHLITATGQRVTLRCSPRSGDLSVYWYQQSLDQGLQFLIQYYNGEERAKGNILERFSAQQFPDLHSELNLSSLELGDSALYFCASSVEGQGAETQYFGPGTRLLVL.

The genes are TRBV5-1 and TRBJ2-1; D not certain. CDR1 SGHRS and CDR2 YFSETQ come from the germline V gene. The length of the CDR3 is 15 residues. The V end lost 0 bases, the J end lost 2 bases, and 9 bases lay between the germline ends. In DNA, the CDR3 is TGCGCCAGCAGCTTGGCCTGGCGACCCTACAATGAGCAGTTCTTC. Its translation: CASSLAWRPYNEQFF.

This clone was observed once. Here the CDR3 reads CASSYSGDSQETQYF. CDR3 bases: TGTGCCAGCAGCTATAGCGGGGACTCACAAGAGACCCAGTACTTC. The chain uses TRBV7-9 and TRBJ2-5; 8 bases match TRBD2. This CDR3 is 15 amino acids long. Unmatched junction bases numbered 6, after V lost 4 bases and J lost 2 bases. Germline-derived CDR1 and CDR2 are SEHNR and FQNEAQ (reference sequence).

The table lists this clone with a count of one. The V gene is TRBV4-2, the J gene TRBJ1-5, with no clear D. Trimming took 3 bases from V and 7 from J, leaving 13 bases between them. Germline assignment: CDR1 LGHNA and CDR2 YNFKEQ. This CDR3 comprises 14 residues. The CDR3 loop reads CASSQENLVQPQHF. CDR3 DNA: TGTGCCAGCAGCCAGGAAAACCTTGTGCAGCCCCAGCATTTT.

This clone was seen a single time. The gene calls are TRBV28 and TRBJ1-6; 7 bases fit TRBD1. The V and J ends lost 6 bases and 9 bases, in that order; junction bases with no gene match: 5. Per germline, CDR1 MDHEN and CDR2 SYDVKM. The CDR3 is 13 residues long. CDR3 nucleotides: TGTGCCAGCAGAGACAGGGTGGCTTCACCCCTCCACTTT. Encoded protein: CASRDRVASPLHF.

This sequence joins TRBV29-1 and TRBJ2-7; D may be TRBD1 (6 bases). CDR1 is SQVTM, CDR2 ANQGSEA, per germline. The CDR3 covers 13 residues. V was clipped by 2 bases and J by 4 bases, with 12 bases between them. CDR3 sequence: CSVELGTQYEQYF. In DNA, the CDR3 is TGCAGCGTTGAATTGGGGACACAGTACGAGCAGTACTTC.

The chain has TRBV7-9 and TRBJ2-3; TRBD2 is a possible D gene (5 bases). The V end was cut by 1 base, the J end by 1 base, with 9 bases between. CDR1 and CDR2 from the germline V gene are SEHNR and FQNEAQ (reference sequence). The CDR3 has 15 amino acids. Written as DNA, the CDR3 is TGTGCCAGCAGCTTAGTGGTCGGGGGCACAGATACGCAGTATTTT. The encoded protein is CASSLVVGGTDTQYF. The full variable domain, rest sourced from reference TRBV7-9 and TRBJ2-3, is DTGVSQNPRHKITKRGQNVTFRCDPISEHNRLYWYRQTLGQGPEFLTYFQNEAQLEKSRLLSDRFSAERPKGSFSTLEIQRTEQGDSAMYLCASSLVVGGTDTQYFGPGTRLTVL.

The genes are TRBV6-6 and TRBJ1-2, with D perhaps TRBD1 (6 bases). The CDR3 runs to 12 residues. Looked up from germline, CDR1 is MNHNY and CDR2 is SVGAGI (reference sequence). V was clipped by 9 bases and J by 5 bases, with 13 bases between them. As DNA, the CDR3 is TGTGCCAGTAGCCCGGGGGCTTATGGCTACACCTTC. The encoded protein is CASSPGAYGYTF.

The chain's CDR3 is CASSFLGDEQFF. CDR3 nucleotide sequence: TGTGCCAGCAGTTTTTTAGGAGATGAGCAGTTCTTC. V usage is TRBV28 and J usage is TRBJ2-1; D is undetermined. Deletions cut 3 bases from V and 8 bases from J, with 8 bases between. The CDR3 is 12 residues long. Per the germline V gene, CDR1 is MDHEN and CDR2 is SYDVKM.

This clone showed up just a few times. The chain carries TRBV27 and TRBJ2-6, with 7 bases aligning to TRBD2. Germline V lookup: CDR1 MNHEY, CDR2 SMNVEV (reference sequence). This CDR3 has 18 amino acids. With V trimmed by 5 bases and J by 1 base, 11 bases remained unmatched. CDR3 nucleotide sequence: TGTGCCAGCAGTGCCGACGCGGGGGTTGTGTCTGGGGCCAACGTCCTGACTTTC. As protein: CASSADAGVVSGANVLTF.

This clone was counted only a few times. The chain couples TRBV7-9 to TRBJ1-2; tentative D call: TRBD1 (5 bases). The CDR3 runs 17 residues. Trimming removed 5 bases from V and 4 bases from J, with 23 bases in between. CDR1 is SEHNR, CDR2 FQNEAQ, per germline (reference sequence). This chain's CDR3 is CASSPTRAGHQVYGYTF. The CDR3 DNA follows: TGTGCCAGCAGCCCCACAAGGGCAGGGCATCAGGTCTATGGCTACACCTTC.